Below, 4 T cell receptor beta chains from the same sample are listed, as sequenced in a study of T cell responses to AZD1222 COVID-19 vaccine. Generated by immunoSEQ multiplex PCR, the TCRdb table keeps only in-frame clones and is missing some. The sample has 73,000 or so clones, roughly 75% seen once; the top ten hold 47%. The sample in question was peripheral blood, obtained 28 days after the second AZD1222 dose. Every receptor here comes from an adult who received the AZD1222 COVID-19 vaccine.

In the case of this clone: One end of the junction is discordant with germline, which a read error may explain. The chain is built from TRBV29-1 and TRBJ2-5; TRBD1 is a possible D gene (6 bases). The length of the CDR3 is 13 residues. The germline CDR1 and CDR2 sequences are SQVTM and ANQGSEA. CDR3 DNA sequence: TGCAGCGCTGAACAGGGTAGTGGAGAGACCCAGTACTTC. Amino acids: CSAEQGSGETQYF. The full variable domain, rest sourced from reference TRBV29-1 and TRBJ2-5, is SAVISQKPSRDICQRGTSLTIQCQVDSQVTMMFWYRQQPGQSLTLIATANQGSEATYESGFVIDKFPISRPNLTFSTLTVSNMSPEDSSIYLCSAEQGSGETQYFGPGTRLLVL.

This clone was recorded only once. This chain joins TRBV5-4 and TRBJ2-3; TRBD2 agrees at 7 bases. J lost 3 bases, V lost 5 bases, and 6 bases had no gene match. The CDR3 runs 14 residues. Looked up from germline, CDR1 is SGHNT and CDR2 is YYREEE (reference sequence). The CDR3 spells CASSPGGRTDTQYF. In nucleotides, the CDR3 is TGTGCCAGCAGTCCCGGGGGGAGGACAGATACGCAGTATTTT.

The chain uses TRBV12-3 or TRBV12-4 and TRBJ2-5, with D possibly matching TRBD2 (5 bases). V lost 4 bases, J lost 1 base, and 7 bases lay in between. This CDR3 comprises 13 residues. The CDR3 DNA reads as TGTGCCAGCAGTTCAGCGGCCCAAGAGACCCAGTACTTC. Translating gives CASSSAAQETQYF.

The chain couples TRBV19 to TRBJ2-7; TRBD1 matches 12 bases. V trimming: 6 bases; J trimming: 6 bases; junction bases outside the gene matches: 6. Per the germline V gene, CDR1 is LNHDA and CDR2 is SQIVND (reference sequence). The CDR3 consists of 14 residues. CDR3: CASRGTGGASEQYF. The DNA for the CDR3 is TGTGCCAGTAGAGGGACAGGGGGCGCGTCCGAGCAGTACTTC.